This record concerns one T cell receptor beta chain sequence. Which antigen it targets is not known. Per-base quality was not reported, and no clone a single base away is much larger than it. The CDR3 goes from the cysteine to the phenylalanine over 14 residues. CDR3 DNA is the only sequence kept; it has 42 bases, read in frame from the first base. As encoded in the germline V gene (reference sequence), CDR1 is LNHDA while CDR2 is SQIVND. Trimmed from V: 7 bases; trimmed from J: 6 bases; junction bases lacking a gene match: 11. TCRbeta CDR3 regions were amplified from genomic DNA using the immunoSEQ Assay, a bias-controlled multiplex PCR. The paper's data handling went like this. Nucleated cell counts per sample were estimated from amplification of reference gene primers within the assay. To quantify the absolute abundance of each unique TCRbeta CDR3 rearrangement, sequence reads were collapsed and filtered. For each sample, productive Simpson clonality was calculated by taking the square root of Simpson's diversity index across productive rearrangements. The clones in this table, taken by TCRdb from immuneACCESS, are in-frame only. Not every clone is retained; where verified, under half of the shortfall comes from an unresolved V gene, and the cause of the rest is unknown. The V and J calls and clone size come from that table; D and trimming were worked out from the DNA. The sample table holds around 99,000 clones, of which around 90% were seen once. The ten biggest clones cover roughly 4.9% of the sample.

The sample originates from a study of blood T cell repertoires in COVID-19 (TCRdb year 2020). For the study in its entirety: Collaborator samples came from the United States, Italy and Spain and covered acute and convalescent phases of COVID-19. The material from the prospective study consisted of cDNA or gDNA derived from T cells, B-cell-depleted T cells, or PBMCs. Subjects who had been exposed to COVID-19, were actively infected with it, or had recovered from it provided the deeply sampled blood TCRbeta repertoires that made up the dataset. The repertoires were released in a freely available public database intended as a resource for research on the immune response to SARS-CoV-2. The samples were drawn from two sources: the first 160 participants of the ongoing ImmuneRACE study, and 1,200 or so subjects contributed by 6 global collaborators. The sample metadata nearly always contained a de-identified subject ID, COVID-19 status, age in years and sex. Where available, HLA class I and class II types were obtained from metadata supplied by the sample provider rather than from assay-based typing. General study outcomes and caveats: How much clinical and demographic metadata was included differed by source and by participant, and the metadata was provided uncurated.

Whole blood was collected in K2EDTA tubes by collaborating institutions according to the institutions' own protocols. For TCRbeta analysis, collaborator samples were shipped as frozen whole blood, as isolated PBMCs, or as DNA extracted from either sample type. The chain uses TRBV19 and TRBJ1-1, with TRBD1 matching 7 junction bases. The origin of this receptor is a man aged 35-49 years with active or convalescent COVID-19. Sample: peripheral blood. The DNA reads as follows: TGTGCCAGTACCGCCTTAGGGGGCTCGGCTGAAGCTTTCTTT. Translated, this is CASTALGGSAEAFF.